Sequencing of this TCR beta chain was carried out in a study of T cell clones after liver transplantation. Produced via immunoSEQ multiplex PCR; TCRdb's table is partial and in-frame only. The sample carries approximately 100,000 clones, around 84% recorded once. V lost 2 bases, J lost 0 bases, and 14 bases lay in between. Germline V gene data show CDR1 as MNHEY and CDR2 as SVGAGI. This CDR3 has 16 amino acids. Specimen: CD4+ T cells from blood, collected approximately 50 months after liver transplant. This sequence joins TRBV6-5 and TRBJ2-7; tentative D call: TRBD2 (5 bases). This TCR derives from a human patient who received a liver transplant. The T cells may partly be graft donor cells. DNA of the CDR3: TGTGCCAGCAGTTACAAAGCGGCTTTGAGCTCCTACGAGCAGTACTTC. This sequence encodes CASSYKAALSSYEQYF.